The following is a TCR beta chain sequence with its context. Its antigen is as yet unknown. V trimming: 6 bases; J trimming: 8 bases; junction bases outside the gene matches: 10. This CDR3 spans 14 amino acids. Germline CDR1 reads SNHLY; CDR2 reads FYNNEI. The data belong to a study of cytomegalovirus exposure and HLA in healthy donors. Overall study findings and caveats: The study flagged some 170 TCR beta chains as cytomegalovirus-associated. A later analysis associated around 17,000 TCR beta sequences with HLA alleles at a 0.05 false discovery rate.

PCR amplification relied on 60 Vbeta primers (plus 13 Jbeta primers). Sequencing was performed with immunoSEQ multiplex PCR; in TCRdb, only in-frame clones are kept and a portion is missing. This table has around 170,000 clones, about four fifths appearing once. The chain has TRBV2 and TRBJ2-1; TRBD2 matches at 7 bases. The sequencing sample was made of PBMCs. The TCR sequence derives from a woman between 50 and 59 years old in good health and CMV-seropositive. CDR3 amino acids: CASRAGVVLHEQFF. The CDR3 DNA reads TGTGCCAGCAGGGCGGGAGTAGTTCTGCATGAGCAGTTCTTC. Supplemented by reference TRBV2 and TRBJ2-1, the full variable domain reads EPEVTQTPSHQVTQMGQEVILRCVPISNHLYFYWYRQILGQKVEFLVSFYNNEISEKSEIFDDQFSVERPDGSNFTLKIRSTKLEDSAMYFCASRAGVVLHEQFFGPGTRLTVL.